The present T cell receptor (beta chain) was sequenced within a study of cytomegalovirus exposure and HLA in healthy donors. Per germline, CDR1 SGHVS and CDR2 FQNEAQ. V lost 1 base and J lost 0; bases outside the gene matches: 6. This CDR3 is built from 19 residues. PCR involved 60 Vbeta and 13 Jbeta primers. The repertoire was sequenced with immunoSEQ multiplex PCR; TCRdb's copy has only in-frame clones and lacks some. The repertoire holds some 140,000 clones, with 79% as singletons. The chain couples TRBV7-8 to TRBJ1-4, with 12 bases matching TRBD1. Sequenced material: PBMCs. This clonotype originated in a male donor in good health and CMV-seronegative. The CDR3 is CASSLVAGTGGATNEKLFF. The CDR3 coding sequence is TGTGCCAGCAGCTTAGTGGCCGGGACAGGGGGCGCAACTAATGAAAAACTGTTTTTT.